Sequencing of this T cell receptor (beta chain) was carried out in a study of somatic mutations in cytotoxic T cells in rheumatoid arthritis. TCRdb's table, derived via immunoSEQ multiplex PCR, lists solely in-frame clones and lacks some. The data contain about 20,000 clones, over 60% of them seen just once; the ten biggest clones take up roughly 27%. This clone was observed once. This receptor was identified in an adult with rheumatoid arthritis. Material for sequencing was CD8+ T cells sorted from blood.

The CDR3 sequence is CASSELGTSYEQYF. For the CDR3, the DNA is TGTGCCAGCAGTGAATTAGGAACCTCCTACGAGCAGTACTTC. The V and J genes are TRBV25-1 and TRBJ2-7; D gene uncertain. This CDR3 is 14 amino acids long. Germline assignment: CDR1 MGHDK and CDR2 SYGVNS. Trimming cost V 1 base and J 0 bases, with 7 bases left between them.